The 22 T cell receptor beta chains reported below all come from one sample, sequenced in a study of T cell repertoires in cytomegalovirus infection. TCRdb re-called the reads with MiXCR, one entry per CDR3 protein. The table includes about 770,000 distinct CDR3 sequences, roughly 29% detected once. These receptors have no identified antigens. Here the sequenced sample was cultured CD8+ T cells from PBMCs, taken from culture after CMV antigen stimulation. These receptors were collected from a human donor in good health (CMV status not recorded). Some clones in this sample may be carry-over from other donors' samples.

This clonotype was detected once. A much larger clonotype is one base distant, so this may be a read error. The chain employs TRBV12-3 or TRBV12-4 and TRBJ2-3; TRBD2 is a possible D gene (5 bases). The CDR3 covers 16 residues. CDR3 in amino acids: CASSLGGGASTDMQYF. As DNA, the CDR3 is TGTGCCAGCAGTTTAGGAGGAGGTGCTAGCACAGATATGCAGTATTTT.

The V and J genes are TRBV7-9 and TRBJ1-4; D is unclear. The CDR3 is 15 residues long. Germline V lookup: CDR1 SEHNR, CDR2 FQNEAQ (reference sequence). The ends were cut back, 0 bases at V and 5 bases at J, with 10 bases in the middle. The CDR3 DNA reads as TGTGCCAGCAGCTTAGCGCCCCAAAGGAATGAAAAACTGTTTTTT. It encodes CASSLAPQRNEKLFF.

The chain joins TRBV7-3 to TRBJ2-1, with D unclear. CDR1 is SGHTA and CDR2 is FQGTGA in the germline V gene. The germline V and J ends were trimmed by 2 bases and 2 bases, with 10 bases remaining between them. The CDR3 is made up of 15 amino acids. Here the CDR3 reads CASSLAQATYNEQFF. CDR3 in DNA: TGTGCCAGCAGCTTAGCGCAGGCAACCTACAATGAGCAGTTCTTC.

This clonotype was counted only a few times. This clone may be a read error of a much larger clone one base away. V gene TRBV7-8 combines with J gene TRBJ2-2, with TRBD1 as a possible D gene (5 bases). This CDR3 region has 15 residues. The germline V gene has CDR1 SGHVS and CDR2 FQNEAQ. V shed 4 bases and J shed 7 bases, with 16 bases lying between them. The CDR3 nucleotides read TGTGCCAGCAGCTCACTACTGACAGCCATCGGGGAGCTGTTTTTT. Its protein product is CASSSLLTAIGELFF.

The chain employs TRBV15 and TRBJ1-2; D might be TRBD1 (6 bases). Trimming cost V 0 bases and J 8 bases, with 13 bases left between them. The CDR3 length is 14 residues. Germline lookup yields CDR1 LNHNV and CDR2 YYDKDF (reference sequence). In DNA form, the CDR3 reads TGTGCCACCAGCAGAGATTGGGGGGCCGAGGGCTACACCTTC. This gives the protein CATSRDWGAEGYTF.

This clonotype was found a few times. This chain uses TRBV28 with TRBJ1-1; 9 bases are shared with TRBD1. The CDR3 spans 15 residues. J lost 6 bases, V lost 0 bases, and 5 bases had no gene match. CDR1 is MDHEN and CDR2 is SYDVKM in the germline V gene. CDR3 loop: CASSLWPDRGAEAFF. The CDR3 nucleotides read TGTGCCAGCAGTTTATGGCCGGACAGGGGTGCTGAAGCTTTCTTT. The full variable domain, with the rest looked up from reference TRBV28 and TRBJ1-1, is DVKVTQSSRYLVKRTGEKVFLECVQDMDHENMFWYRQDPGLGLRLIYFSYDVKMKEKGDIPEGYSVSREKKERFSLILESASTNQTSMYLCASSLWPDRGAEAFFGQGTRLTVV.

This chain links TRBV2 with TRBJ2-2; 8 positions agree with TRBD1. Germline V gene sequence: CDR1 SNHLY, CDR2 FYNNEI. This CDR3 has 13 residues. The junction had 6 bases not matched to a gene; V was cut back by 10 bases and J by 5 bases. The CDR3 DNA reads as TGTGCCACCCCCGGACAGGGAACCGGGGAGCTGTTTTTT. This codes for CATPGQGTGELFF.

The chain carries TRBV10-3 and TRBJ2-1; TRBD1 or TRBD2 may be the D gene (6 bases each). The germline V and J ends were trimmed by 7 bases and 7 bases, with 17 bases remaining between them. The CDR3 has 14 residues. Germline V CDR1 and CDR2: ENHRY, SYGVKD. The CDR3 sequence: CAINLGGPLNEQFF. In DNA form, the CDR3 reads TGTGCCATCAATTTAGGGGGGCCTTTAAATGAGCAGTTCTTC.

Only a few counts were recorded for this clonotype. The genes are TRBV5-4 and TRBJ2-7, with 7 bases that match TRBD1. V shed 2 bases and J 2 bases; nucleotides not matched to a gene: 10. Germline assignment: CDR1 SGHNT and CDR2 YYREEE (reference sequence). The CDR3 totals 16 residues. The CDR3 loop is CASSFKGGGFPYEQYV. The CDR3, as DNA: TGTGCCAGCAGCTTTAAAGGGGGCGGATTTCCCTACGAGCAGTACGTC.

The V and J genes are TRBV9 and TRBJ2-3; D not resolved. The CDR3 is 15 residues long. CDR1 and CDR2 from the germline V gene are SGDLS and YYNGEE. Trimming took 3 bases from V and 3 from J, leaving 14 bases between them. CDR3 loop: CASSGGMTWTDTQYF. The CDR3 DNA sequence: TGTGCCAGCAGCGGGGGAATGACGTGGACAGATACGCAGTATTTT.

The J gene is TRBJ2-1, the V gene TRBV20-1; TRBD2 matches 9 bases. The CDR3 loop spans 16 amino acids. The germline V gene encodes CDR1 DFQATT and CDR2 SNEGSKA (reference sequence). V was pared by 4 bases and J by 4 bases, with 11 bases of the junction left unmatched. The CDR3 is CSAIDLAGGRYNEQFF. CDR3 nucleotide sequence: TGCAGTGCTATAGACCTCGCGGGGGGGCGTTACAATGAGCAGTTCTTC.

This clonotype was seen a few times. The CDR3 region has the DNA TGTGCCAGCAGTTCCCAAACAGTGCCCTTTTTACGAGAGCAGTACGTC. Its protein product is CASSSQTVPFLREQYV. The chain joins TRBV27 to TRBJ2-7; D is undetermined. Germline V lookup: CDR1 MNHEY, CDR2 SMNVEV (reference sequence). Trimming stripped 4 bases from V and 7 bases from J, with 23 bases between. The CDR3 runs 16 residues.

The CDR3 nucleotides read TGTGCCAGCAGTCGGGACGCGCCCCCTGGGGCCAACGTCCTGACTTTC. Translated: CASSRDAPPGANVLTF. V gene TRBV6-1 combines with J gene TRBJ2-6; D possibly uses TRBD1 or TRBD2 (5 bases each). Germline CDR1 and CDR2: MNHNS and SASEGT. V lost 5 bases to trimming and J lost 2 bases, with 13 bases between them. This CDR3 is built from 16 residues.

With respect to this clonotype: A much larger clone lies one base from this, so it may be a read error. The chain is built from TRBV7-2 and TRBJ2-3; D gene ambiguous. The CDR3 extends over 14 amino acids. The germline V gene has CDR1 SGHTA and CDR2 FQGNSA. The CDR3 spells CVSSLWRSTDTQYF. Here the CDR3 DNA reads TGTGTCAGCAGCTTATGGCGGAGCACAGATACGCAGTATTTT.

A few counts support this clonotype. V and J are TRBV6-6 and TRBJ2-7, with 7 bases identical to TRBD1. J lost 0 bases, V lost 5 bases, and 4 bases had no gene match. Germline CDR1 and CDR2: MNHNY and SVGAGI (reference sequence). The length of the CDR3 is 14 residues. DNA of the CDR3: TGTGCCAGCAGTGACCGGGACAGCTCCTACGAGCAGTACTTC. This gives the protein CASSDRDSSYEQYF.

This chain connects TRBV20-1 to TRBJ2-7, with D tentatively TRBD1 (6 bases). The CDR3 spans 15 residues. V lost 3 bases, J lost 1 base, and 16 bases lay in between. Germline CDR1 DFQATT, CDR2 SNEGSKA (reference sequence). The DNA of the CDR3 is TGCAGTGCTAGTGAATACAGGGATCTGTCCTACGAGCAGTACTTC. It translates to CSASEYRDLSYEQYF.

V and J are TRBV2 and TRBJ1-1; a possible D gene is TRBD1 (6 bases). Germline lookup yields CDR1 SNHLY and CDR2 FYNNEI. Trimming cost V 5 bases and J 0 bases, with 13 bases left between them. The CDR3 loop spans 15 amino acids. The CDR3 DNA reads as TGTGCCAGCAGTCCGTTCAGGGGCCTGAACACTGAAGCTTTCTTT. Encoded protein: CASSPFRGLNTEAFF.

In regard to this clonotype: The missing conserved phenylalanine or tryptophan at the end of this CDR3 makes a read error likely. The chain carries TRBV7-6 and TRBJ2-1; 12 bases map to TRBD2. The V and J ends lost 5 bases and 3 bases, in that order; junction bases with no gene match: 2. The CDR3 is made up of 15 amino acids. Germline V gene data show CDR1 as SGHVS and CDR2 as FNYEAQ. CDR3: CASSALAGGYNEQFL. The CDR3 region has the DNA TGTGCCAGCAGCGCACTAGCGGGGGGCTACAATGAGCAGTTCTTA.

This clonotype showed up just a few times. The gene calls are TRBV20-1 and TRBJ1-1; D is possibly TRBD1 (5 bases). The CDR3 is 14 amino acids. CDR1 is DFQATT, CDR2 SNEGSKA, per germline (reference sequence). V shed 6 bases and J shed 0 bases, with 14 bases lying between them. The CDR3 sequence: CSARDQTMNTEAFF. Written as DNA, the CDR3 is TGCAGTGCGCGGGACCAAACAATGAACACTGAAGCTTTCTTT.

This clonotype was seen a handful of times. The chain couples TRBV18 to TRBJ1-1; no clear D gene. This CDR3 contains 16 residues. The V and J ends lost 3 bases and 3 bases respectively, with 17 bases between them. CDR1 is KGHSH and CDR2 is LQKENI in the germline V gene. The CDR3 coding sequence is TGTGCCAGCTCACCGATTCCCGGGGTTTTGGACACTGAAGCTTTCTTT. It specifies CASSPIPGVLDTEAFF.

This clonotype was counted only a few times. The rearrangement joins TRBV28 to TRBJ2-7; TRBD2 might be the D (7 bases). This CDR3 region has 16 residues. The V gene lost 3 bases and the J gene lost 3 bases, with 18 bases spanning the gap. Germline V gene data show CDR1 as MDHEN and CDR2 as SYDVKM. DNA of the CDR3: TGTGCCAGCAGTTTTGCCCTTGCAGGGGACTACTACGAGCAGTACGTC. Translated, it gives CASSFALAGDYYEQYV.

This clonotype has ten or more counts. The chain links TRBV27 to TRBJ2-1; 10 bases map to TRBD1. Germline values: CDR1 MNHEY, CDR2 SMNVEV (reference sequence). This CDR3 is built from 15 residues. V lost 4 bases and J lost 2; bases outside the gene matches: 2. CDR3 sequence reads: CASSSTGGAYNEQFF. CDR3 in DNA: TGTGCCAGCAGTTCGACAGGGGGCGCCTACAATGAGCAGTTCTTC.